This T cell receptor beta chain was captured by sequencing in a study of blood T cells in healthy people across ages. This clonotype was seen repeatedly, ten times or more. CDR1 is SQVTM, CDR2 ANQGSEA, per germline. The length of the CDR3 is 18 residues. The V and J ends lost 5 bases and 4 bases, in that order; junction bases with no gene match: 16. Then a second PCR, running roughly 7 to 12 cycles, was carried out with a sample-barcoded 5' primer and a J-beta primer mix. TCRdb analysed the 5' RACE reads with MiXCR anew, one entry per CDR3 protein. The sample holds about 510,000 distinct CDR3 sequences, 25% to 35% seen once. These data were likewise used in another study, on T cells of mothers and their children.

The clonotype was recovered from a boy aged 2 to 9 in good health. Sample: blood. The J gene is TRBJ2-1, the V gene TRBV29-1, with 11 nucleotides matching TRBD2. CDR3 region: CSVRLAGPIPPFYNEQFF. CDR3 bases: TGCAGCGTTAGACTAGCGGGGCCCATTCCCCCCTTTTACAATGAGCAGTTCTTC.